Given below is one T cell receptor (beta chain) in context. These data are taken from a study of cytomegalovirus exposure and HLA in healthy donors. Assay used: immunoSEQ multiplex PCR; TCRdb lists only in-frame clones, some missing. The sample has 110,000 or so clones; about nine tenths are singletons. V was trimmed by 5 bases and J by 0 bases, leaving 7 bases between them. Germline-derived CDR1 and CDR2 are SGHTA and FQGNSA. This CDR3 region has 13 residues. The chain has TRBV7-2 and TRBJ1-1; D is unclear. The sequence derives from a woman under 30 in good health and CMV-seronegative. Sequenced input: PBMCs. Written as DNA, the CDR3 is TGTGCCAGCAGCCCAACATTGAACACTGAAGCTTTCTTT. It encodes CASSPTLNTEAFF.